This T cell receptor beta chain was captured in a study of Tregs in tolerant kidney transplant recipients. Study conclusions and caveats: Activated donor B cell expansion appeared to reveal the most relevant donor-specific TCRbeta repertoire.

V was clipped by 8 bases and J by 0 bases, with 14 bases between them. This CDR3 has 14 amino acids. CDR1 is GTSNPN, CDR2 SVGIG, per germline (reference sequence). Concerning this clone: What it binds is unknown.

The assay was immunoSEQ multiplex PCR, and TCRdb's table has in-frame clones only and misses some. The profile covers about 87,000 clones, with roughly 93% appearing a single time and around 0.45% taken by the ten largest. This TCR derives from a human donor who received a combined kidney and bone marrow transplant. Sequences were derived from CD4+ T cells from blood, sampled before the transplant. The V and J genes are TRBV30 and TRBJ1-3; D possibly corresponds to TRBD1 (6 bases). In DNA, the CDR3 is TGTGCCCGAATGGACAGCCTCTCTGGAAACACCATATATTTT. Amino acids: CARMDSLSGNTIYF.